These 2 T cell receptor beta chains came from one sample sequenced in a study of cytomegalovirus exposure and HLA in healthy donors. Method: immunoSEQ multiplex PCR; TCRdb's copy keeps in-frame clones and lacks some. The sample lists about 160,000 clones; 85% to 90% were seen once. Sequenced input: PBMCs. The receptors originated from a woman in her twenties or thirties in good health and CMV-seronegative.

The chain uses TRBV30 and TRBJ2-5; 8 bases are a match to TRBD1. J was trimmed by 5 bases and V by 1 base; bases with no gene match: 9. Per germline, CDR1 GTSNPN and CDR2 SVGIG (reference sequence). This CDR3 contains 15 residues. This CDR3 is CAWSGDRGLRETQYF. In DNA, the CDR3 is TGTGCCTGGAGTGGTGACAGGGGTCTTAGGGAGACCCAGTACTTC.

This chain uses TRBV30 with TRBJ1-2, with D unclear. The V gene lost 3 bases and the J gene lost 5 bases, with 16 bases spanning the gap. The germline V gene encodes CDR1 GTSNPN and CDR2 SVGIG (reference sequence). The CDR3 runs 14 residues. This CDR3 reads CAWRSSSGPYGYTF. In DNA, the CDR3 is TGTGCCTGGAGATCTTCCTCAGGTCCTTATGGCTACACCTTC.